The entry that follows covers one TCR beta chain sequence. The antigen is not known. The data derive from a study of T cell responses to AZD1222 COVID-19 vaccine. The V end was cut by 4 bases, the J end by 0 bases, with 10 bases between. The CDR3 is made up of 16 amino acids. Germline values: CDR1 SGHTA, CDR2 FQGTGA. Broader study findings: The number of AZD1222 recipients seropositive at baseline was only five to seven. Following two doses of AZD1222, Spike-specific TCR breadth and depth rose.

Pooling was applied to second doses at about 4 or about 12 weeks. Sequencing was performed with immunoSEQ multiplex PCR; in TCRdb, only in-frame clones are kept and a portion is missing. The sample lists around 150,000 clones; 92% were seen once. V usage is TRBV7-3 and J usage is TRBJ2-6; D unresolved. Sequences were derived from peripheral blood, sampled 28 days after the second AZD1222 dose. This sequence originates from an adult who received the AZD1222 COVID-19 vaccine. CDR3 nucleotide sequence: TGTGCCAGCAGCTCTGATGGGATCTCTGGGGCCAACGTCCTGACTTTC. As protein: CASSSDGISGANVLTF.